Shown below are 5 T cell receptor beta chains from a single sample sequenced in a study of blood T cell repertoires in COVID-19. The assay was immunoSEQ multiplex PCR, and TCRdb's table has in-frame clones only and misses some. In the table there are under 200,000 clones, roughly 90% of which are singletons. The sample taken for sequencing was peripheral blood. The receptors were sampled from a woman between 55 and 75 years old who had recovered from COVID-19.

V is TRBV11-2 and J is TRBJ1-2, with TRBD1 as a possible D gene (5 bases). V was cut by 5 bases and J by 2 bases, with 24 bases left in between. The CDR3 consists of 18 residues. Germline CDR1 is SGHAT and CDR2 is FQNNGV. CDR3 nucleotides: TGTGCCAGCAGCCGCCTCGGGGGGAAAGGAGGAAGGAACTATGGCTACACCTTC. As protein: CASSRLGGKGGRNYGYTF.

The table lists this clone with a few counts. V gene TRBV30 combines with J gene TRBJ2-2; D ambiguous. V dropped 2 bases and J dropped 0 bases, with 4 bases sitting between them. Germline V gene lookup returns CDR1 GTSNPN and CDR2 SVGIG (reference sequence). The CDR3 contains 13 residues. The CDR3 DNA sequence: TGTGCCTGGAGTTTTACGAACACCGGGGAGCTGTTTTTT. It encodes CAWSFTNTGELFF.

This clone has a handful of counts. This chain links TRBV28 with TRBJ1-5; D might be TRBD1 (5 bases). Germline loops: CDR1 MDHEN, CDR2 SYDVKM. The CDR3 length is 13 residues. The V gene lost 3 bases and the J gene lost 6 bases, with 9 bases spanning the gap. CDR3 bases: TGTGCCAGCAGTTTGGGAACAGGTCAGCCCCAGCATTTT. This encodes CASSLGTGQPQHF. Drawing the rest from reference TRBV28 and TRBJ1-5, the complete variable domain is DVKVTQSSRYLVKRTGEKVFLECVQDMDHENMFWYRQDPGLGLRLIYFSYDVKMKEKGDIPEGYSVSREKKERFSLILESASTNQTSMYLCASSLGTGQPQHFGDGTRLSIL.

The V and J genes are TRBV6-5 and TRBJ2-2; D gene ambiguous. CDR1 and CDR2 (germline): MNHEY, SVGAGI. V was cut by 2 bases and J by 8 bases, with 6 bases left in between. CDR3 length: 12 amino acids. CDR3 bases: TGTGCCAGCAGTTACCCAGTGGGGGAGCTGTTTTTT. The encoded protein is CASSYPVGELFF.

The V and J genes are TRBV28 and TRBJ1-4, with D uncertain. The V and J ends lost 5 bases and 4 bases respectively, with 11 bases between them. The CDR3 totals 14 residues. Germline CDR1 and CDR2: MDHEN and SYDVKM. CDR3 in DNA: TGTGCCAGCAGTGCTGGAGGGCTTAATGAAAAACTGTTTTTT. Amino acids: CASSAGGLNEKLFF.